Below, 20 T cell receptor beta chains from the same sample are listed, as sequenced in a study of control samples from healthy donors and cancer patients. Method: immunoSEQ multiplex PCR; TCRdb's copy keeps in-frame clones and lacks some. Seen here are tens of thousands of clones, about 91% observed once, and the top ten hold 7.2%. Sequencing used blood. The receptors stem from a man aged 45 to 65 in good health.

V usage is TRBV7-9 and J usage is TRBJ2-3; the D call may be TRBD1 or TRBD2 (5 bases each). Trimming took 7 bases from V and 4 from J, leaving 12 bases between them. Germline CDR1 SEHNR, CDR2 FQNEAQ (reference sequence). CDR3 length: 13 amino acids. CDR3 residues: CASTPGPADTQYF. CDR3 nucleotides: TGTGCCAGCACCCCGGGGCCGGCAGATACGCAGTATTTT.

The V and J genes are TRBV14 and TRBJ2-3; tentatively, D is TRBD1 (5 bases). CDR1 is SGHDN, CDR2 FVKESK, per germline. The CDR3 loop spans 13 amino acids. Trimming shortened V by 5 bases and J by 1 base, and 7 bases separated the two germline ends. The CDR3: CASSLQGTDTQYF. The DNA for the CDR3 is TGTGCCAGCAGCTTACAGGGCACAGATACGCAGTATTTT.

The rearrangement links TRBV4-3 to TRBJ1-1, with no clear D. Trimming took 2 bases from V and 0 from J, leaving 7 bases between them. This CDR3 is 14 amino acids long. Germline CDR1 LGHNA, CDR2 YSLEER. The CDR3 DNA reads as TGCGCCAGCAGCCAACTCGGGGTGAACACTGAAGCTTTCTTT. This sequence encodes CASSQLGVNTEAFF.

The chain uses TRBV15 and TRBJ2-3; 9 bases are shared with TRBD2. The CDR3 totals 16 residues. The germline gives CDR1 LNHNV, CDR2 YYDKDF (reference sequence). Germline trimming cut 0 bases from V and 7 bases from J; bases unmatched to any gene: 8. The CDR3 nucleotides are TGTGCCACCAGCAGAGAAGGGCGGGGGGGCCTTAATACGCAGTATTTT. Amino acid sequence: CATSREGRGGLNTQYF. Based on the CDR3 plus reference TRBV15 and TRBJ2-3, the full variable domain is DAMVIQNPRYQVTQFGKPVTLSCSQTLNHNVMYWYQQKSSQAPKLLFHYYDKDFNNEADTPDNFQSRRPNTSFCFLDIRSPGLGDTAMYLCATSREGRGGLNTQYFGPGTRLTVL.

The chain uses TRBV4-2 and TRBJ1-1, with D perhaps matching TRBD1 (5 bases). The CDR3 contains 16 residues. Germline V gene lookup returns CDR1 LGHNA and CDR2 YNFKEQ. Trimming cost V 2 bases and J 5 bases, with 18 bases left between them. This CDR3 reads CASSQKRGPGMTEAFF. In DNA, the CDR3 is TGTGCCAGCAGCCAAAAAAGGGGTCCAGGGATGACTGAAGCTTTCTTT.

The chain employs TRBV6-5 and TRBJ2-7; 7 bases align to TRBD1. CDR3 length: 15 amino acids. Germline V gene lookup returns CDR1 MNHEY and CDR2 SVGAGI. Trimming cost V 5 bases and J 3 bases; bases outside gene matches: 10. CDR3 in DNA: TGTGCCAGCAGTCAAAGGACAGGAACAAACTACGAGCAGTACTTC. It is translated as CASSQRTGTNYEQYF.

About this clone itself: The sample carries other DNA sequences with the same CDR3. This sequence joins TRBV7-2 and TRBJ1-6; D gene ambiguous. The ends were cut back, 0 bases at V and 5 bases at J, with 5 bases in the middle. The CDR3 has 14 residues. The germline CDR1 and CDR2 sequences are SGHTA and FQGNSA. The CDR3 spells CASSLARDNSPLHF. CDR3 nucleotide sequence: TGTGCCAGCAGCTTAGCCAGAGATAATTCACCCCTCCACTTT. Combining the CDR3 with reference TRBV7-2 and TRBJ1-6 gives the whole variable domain GAGVSQSPSNKVTEKGKDVELRCDPISGHTALYWYRQSLGQGLEFLIYFQGNSAPDKSGLPSDRFSAERTGGSVSTLTIQRTQQEDSAVYLCASSLARDNSPLHFGNGTRLTVT.

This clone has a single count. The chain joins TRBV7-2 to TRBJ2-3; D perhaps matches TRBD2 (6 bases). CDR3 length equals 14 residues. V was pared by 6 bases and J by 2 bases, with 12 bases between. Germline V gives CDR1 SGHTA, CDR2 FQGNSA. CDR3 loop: CASRPGLYTDTQYF. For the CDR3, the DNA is TGTGCCAGCAGACCCGGACTATACACAGATACGCAGTATTTT.

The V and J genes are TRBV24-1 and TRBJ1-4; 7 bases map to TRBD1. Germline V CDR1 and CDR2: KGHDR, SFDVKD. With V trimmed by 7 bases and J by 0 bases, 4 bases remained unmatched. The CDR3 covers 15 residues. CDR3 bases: TGTGCCACCAGCGCCCAGGGGGCAACTAATGAAAAACTGTTTTTT. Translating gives CATSAQGATNEKLFF.

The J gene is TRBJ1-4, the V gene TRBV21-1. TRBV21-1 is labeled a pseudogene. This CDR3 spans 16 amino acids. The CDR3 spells CASLGAVGGENEKLFF. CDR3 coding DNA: TGTGCCTCTCTAGGGGCAGTCGGCGGGGAGAATGAAAAACTGTTTTTT.

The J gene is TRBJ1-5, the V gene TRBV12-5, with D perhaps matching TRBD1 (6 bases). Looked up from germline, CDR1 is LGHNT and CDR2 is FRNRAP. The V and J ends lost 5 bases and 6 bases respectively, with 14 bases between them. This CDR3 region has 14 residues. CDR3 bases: TGTGCTAGTGGTGCCACAGGGACCCTTCAGCCCCAGCATTTT. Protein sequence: CASGATGTLQPQHF.

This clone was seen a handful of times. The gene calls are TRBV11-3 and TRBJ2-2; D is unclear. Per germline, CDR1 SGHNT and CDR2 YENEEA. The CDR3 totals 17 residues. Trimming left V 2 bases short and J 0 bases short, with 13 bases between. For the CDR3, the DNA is TGTGCCAGCAGCTTATCGTACGGCAGTTCGAACACCGGGGAGCTGTTTTTT. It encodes CASSLSYGSSNTGELFF.

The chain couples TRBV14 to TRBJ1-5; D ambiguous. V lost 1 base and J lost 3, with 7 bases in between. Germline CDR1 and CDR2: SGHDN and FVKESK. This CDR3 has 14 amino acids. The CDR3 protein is CASSQGQYNQPQHF. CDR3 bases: TGTGCCAGCAGCCAAGGGCAGTACAATCAGCCCCAGCATTTT.

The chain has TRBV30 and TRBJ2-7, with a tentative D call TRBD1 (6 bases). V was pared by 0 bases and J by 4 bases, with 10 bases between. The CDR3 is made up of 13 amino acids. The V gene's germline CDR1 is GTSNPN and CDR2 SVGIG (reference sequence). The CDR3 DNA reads TGTGCCTGGAGTGTAGGGACAAAATACGAGCAGTACTTC. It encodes CAWSVGTKYEQYF.

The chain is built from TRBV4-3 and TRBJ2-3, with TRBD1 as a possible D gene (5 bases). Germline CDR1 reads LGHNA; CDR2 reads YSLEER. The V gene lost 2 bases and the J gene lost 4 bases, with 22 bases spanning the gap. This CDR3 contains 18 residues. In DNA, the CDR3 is TGCGCCAGCAGCCAATTCCCACCCCGACTCCCCAGGGCAGATACGCAGTATTTT. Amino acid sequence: CASSQFPPRLPRADTQYF.

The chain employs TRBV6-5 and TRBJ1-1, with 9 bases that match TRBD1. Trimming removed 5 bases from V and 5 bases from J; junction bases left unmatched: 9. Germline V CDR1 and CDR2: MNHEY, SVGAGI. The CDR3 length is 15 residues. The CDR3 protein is CASSKQGALWTEAFF. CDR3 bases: TGTGCCAGCAGTAAACAGGGGGCGCTGTGGACTGAAGCTTTCTTT.

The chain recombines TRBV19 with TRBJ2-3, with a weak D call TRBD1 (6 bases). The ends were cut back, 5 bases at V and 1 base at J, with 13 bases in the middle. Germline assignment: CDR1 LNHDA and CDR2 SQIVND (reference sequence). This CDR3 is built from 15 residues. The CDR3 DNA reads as TGTGCCAGTAGTCCCCGGACAGCTCGCACAGATACGCAGTATTTT. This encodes CASSPRTARTDTQYF.

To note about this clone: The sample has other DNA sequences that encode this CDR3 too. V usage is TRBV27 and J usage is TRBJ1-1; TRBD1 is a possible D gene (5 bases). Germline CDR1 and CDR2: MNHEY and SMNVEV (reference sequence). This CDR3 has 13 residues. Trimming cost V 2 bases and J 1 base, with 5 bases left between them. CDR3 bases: TGTGCCAGCAGTTTAGGACAGAACACTGAAGCTTTCTTT. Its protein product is CASSLGQNTEAFF.

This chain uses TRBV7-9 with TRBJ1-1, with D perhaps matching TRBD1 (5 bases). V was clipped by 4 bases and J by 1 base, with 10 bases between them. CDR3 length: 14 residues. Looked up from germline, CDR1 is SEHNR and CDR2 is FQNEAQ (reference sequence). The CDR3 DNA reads TGTGCCAGCAGCTCCTTGGGGGAGAACACTGAAGCTTTCTTT. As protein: CASSSLGENTEAFF.

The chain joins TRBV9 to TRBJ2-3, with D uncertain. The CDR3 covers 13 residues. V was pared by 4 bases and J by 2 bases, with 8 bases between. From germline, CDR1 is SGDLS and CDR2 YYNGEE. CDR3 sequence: CASSKTVTDTQYF. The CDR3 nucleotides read TGTGCCAGCAGCAAAACAGTCACAGATACGCAGTATTTT.